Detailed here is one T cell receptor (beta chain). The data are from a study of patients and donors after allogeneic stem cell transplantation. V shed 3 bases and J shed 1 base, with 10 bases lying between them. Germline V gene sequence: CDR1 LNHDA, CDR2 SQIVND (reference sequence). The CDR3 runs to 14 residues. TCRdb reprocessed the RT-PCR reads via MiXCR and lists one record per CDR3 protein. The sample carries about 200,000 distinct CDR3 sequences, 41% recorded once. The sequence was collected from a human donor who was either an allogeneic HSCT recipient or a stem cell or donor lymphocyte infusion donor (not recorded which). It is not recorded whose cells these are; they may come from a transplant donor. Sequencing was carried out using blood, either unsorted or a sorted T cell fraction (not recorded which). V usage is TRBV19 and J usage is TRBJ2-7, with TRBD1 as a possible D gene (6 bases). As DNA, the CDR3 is TGTGCCAGTAGTATCGGAGGACAGTCCTACGAGCAGTACTTC. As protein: CASSIGGQSYEQYF.